The 18 T cell receptor beta chains listed next were all sequenced from one sample in a study of cytomegalovirus exposure and HLA in healthy donors. The PCR ran on 60 Vbeta and 13 Jbeta primers. Some clones are missing from TCRdb's copy, which holds only in-frame ones; the method was immunoSEQ multiplex PCR. The table has more than 85,000 clones, less than 90% seen once; the top ten hold 2.6%. Source material: PBMCs. The receptors originated from a man aged 40-50 years in good health and CMV-seronegative.

The rearrangement links TRBV5-1 to TRBJ2-1; 12 nucleotides align to TRBD2. The CDR3 extends over 19 amino acids. Germline values: CDR1 SGHRS, CDR2 YFSETQ. V shed 1 base and J 0 bases; nucleotides not matched to a gene: 8. CDR3 nucleotides: TGCGCCAGCAGCTTGCGACTAGCGGGGGCCATAAGCTCCTACAATGAGCAGTTCTTC. Translation: CASSLRLAGAISSYNEQFF.

This clone occurred once. The rearrangement uses TRBV7-3 and TRBJ2-1, with D possibly being TRBD2 (5 bases). The CDR3 has 13 residues. The germline CDR1 and CDR2 sequences are SGHTA and FQGTGA. The V gene lost 5 bases and the J gene lost 5 bases, with 10 bases spanning the gap. This chain's CDR3 is CASSPGIHNEQFF. The CDR3 DNA follows: TGTGCCAGCAGCCCCGGGATTCACAATGAGCAGTTCTTC.

CDR3 in DNA: TGCGCCAGCAGCTTGAGTAGCGGGGGCGGAGGCTTGGAGACCCAGTACTTC. Amino acid sequence: CASSLSSGGGGLETQYF. The V and J genes are TRBV5-1 and TRBJ2-5; 9 bases are shared with TRBD2. The J segment lost 5 bases and the V segment lost 1 base, leaving 12 bases of the junction unmatched. This CDR3 comprises 17 residues. CDR1 and CDR2 (germline): SGHRS, YFSETQ. Using reference TRBV5-1 and TRBJ2-5 for the parts outside the CDR3, the full variable domain is KAGVTQTPRYLIKTRGQQVTLSCSPISGHRSVSWYQQTPGQGLQFLFEYFSETQRNKGNFPGRFSGRQFSNSRSEMNVSTLELGDSALYLCASSLSSGGGGLETQYFGPGTRLLVL.

The V and J genes are TRBV10-2 and TRBJ2-5; a possible D gene is TRBD1 (5 bases). The germline gives CDR1 WSHSY, CDR2 SAAADI. The ends were cut back, 6 bases at V and 5 bases at J, with 22 bases in the middle. This CDR3 contains 16 residues. The CDR3: CASRGSGFASKETQYF. In DNA form, the CDR3 reads TGCGCCAGCAGGGGTTCAGGGTTCGCGAGCAAGGAGACCCAGTACTTC.

The V call is TRBV15, the J call TRBJ1-5; TRBD1 agrees at 9 bases. J was trimmed by 7 bases and V by 6 bases; bases with no gene match: 10. Germline-derived CDR1 and CDR2 are LNHNV and YYDKDF (reference sequence). The CDR3 extends over 15 amino acids. The CDR3 region has the DNA TGTGCCACCAGATTGACGGGGACAGGGAACCAGCCCCAGCATTTT. Translating gives CATRLTGTGNQPQHF.

The rearrangement uses TRBV20-1 and TRBJ2-7; D not resolved. The CDR3 runs to 11 residues. Trimming removed 7 bases at V and 1 base at J, with 8 bases between. Germline-derived CDR1 and CDR2 are DFQATT and SNEGSKA (reference sequence). DNA of the CDR3: TGCAGTGGCGAAGAATCCTACGAGCAGTACTTC. Amino acid sequence: CSGEESYEQYF.

This clone appeared once. The chain uses TRBV18 and TRBJ2-7; D gene uncertain. The CDR3 has 12 amino acids. Trimming took off 3 bases at V and 3 bases at J, with 6 bases between the two ends. The V gene's germline CDR1 is KGHSH and CDR2 LQKENI. This CDR3 reads CASSPFGYEQYF. Here the CDR3 DNA reads TGTGCCAGCTCACCGTTCGGCTACGAGCAGTACTTC.

J is TRBJ2-7 and V is TRBV11-2; weak D call: TRBD1 (6 bases). CDR3 length: 13 residues. V lost 7 bases and J 6 bases, leaving 16 bases between the germline ends. CDR1 and CDR2 from the germline V gene are SGHAT and FQNNGV. DNA for the CDR3: TGTGCCAGCAACCGTCGGACAGTTTCCGAGCAGTACTTC. This sequence encodes CASNRRTVSEQYF.

This chain uses TRBV30 with TRBJ2-6, with a possible D match to TRBD1 (5 bases). Germline loops: CDR1 GTSNPN, CDR2 SVGIG (reference sequence). This CDR3 has 17 residues. V lost 3 bases, J lost 0 bases, and 15 bases lay in between. The CDR3, as DNA: TGTGCCTGGAGGTTACACAGGCTAAACTCTGGGGCCAACGTCCTGACTTTC. This translates into CAWRLHRLNSGANVLTF.

J is TRBJ2-5 and V is TRBV27, with 11 positions matching TRBD2. Germline V gene lookup returns CDR1 MNHEY and CDR2 SMNVEV (reference sequence). The V gene end was trimmed by 4 bases and the J gene end by 2 bases; junction bases not matched to a gene: 3. The CDR3 runs 15 residues. DNA of the CDR3: TGTGCCAGCAGTTCATGGACTAGCGGGCAAGAGACCCAGTACTTC. Its protein is CASSSWTSGQETQYF.

V gene TRBV9 combines with J gene TRBJ2-3; maybe TRBD1 (6 bases). V was trimmed by 3 bases and J by 5 bases, leaving 13 bases between them. The CDR3 is 14 amino acids. The germline CDR1 and CDR2 sequences are SGDLS and YYNGEE. CDR3 residues: CASSASPQGDTQYF. The DNA for the CDR3 is TGTGCCAGCAGCGCCTCACCACAGGGAGATACGCAGTATTTT. Using reference TRBV9 and TRBJ2-3 for the parts outside the CDR3, the full variable domain is DSGVTQTPKHLITATGQRVTLRCSPRSGDLSVYWYQQSLDQGLQFLIQYYNGEERAKGNILERFSAQQFPDLHSELNLSSLELGDSALYFCASSASPQGDTQYFGPGTRLTVL.

This clone was recorded once. This chain joins TRBV6-5 and TRBJ1-1, with 7 bases that match TRBD1. Germline CDR1 MNHEY, CDR2 SVGAGI. The CDR3 is 13 amino acids. Trimming removed 6 bases from V and 4 bases from J; junction bases left unmatched: 5. The CDR3 nucleotides read TGTGCCAGCAGGAGACAGGGAGGCACTGAAGCTTTCTTT. Protein: CASRRQGGTEAFF.

The sample holds a few counts of this clone. The chain is built from TRBV5-1 and TRBJ2-7; D might be TRBD2 (5 bases). Germline CDR1 SGHRS, CDR2 YFSETQ. The CDR3 consists of 14 residues. Trimming shortened V by 0 bases and J by 3 bases, and 10 bases separated the two germline ends. The CDR3 DNA is TGCGCCAGCAGCTTGGGTCGGGGTCGCTACGAGCAGTACTTC. This translates into CASSLGRGRYEQYF. Based on the CDR3 plus reference TRBV5-1 and TRBJ2-7, the full variable domain is KAGVTQTPRYLIKTRGQQVTLSCSPISGHRSVSWYQQTPGQGLQFLFEYFSETQRNKGNFPGRFSGRQFSNSRSEMNVSTLELGDSALYLCASSLGRGRYEQYFGPGTRLTVT.

This clone is a singleton in its sample. The V gene is TRBV13, the J gene TRBJ2-5, with 11 bases that match TRBD2. The germline gives CDR1 PRHDT, CDR2 FYEKMQ (reference sequence). This CDR3 has 16 amino acids. V shed 5 bases, J shed 2 bases, and the junction held 7 bases outside the gene matches. The CDR3 protein is CASSHRLAGRQETQYF. The CDR3 DNA reads as TGTGCCAGCAGCCACCGACTAGCGGGGCGTCAAGAGACCCAGTACTTC.

The gene calls are TRBV5-1 and TRBJ2-1; TRBD2 is a possible D gene (7 bases). CDR1 is SGHRS, CDR2 YFSETQ, per germline. The ends were cut back, 3 bases at V and 3 bases at J, with 16 bases in the middle. The CDR3 is 16 residues long. CDR3 sequence reads: CASSSGEGEGYNEQFF. In nucleotides, the CDR3 is TGCGCCAGCAGCTCTGGAGAGGGGGAGGGCTACAATGAGCAGTTCTTC.

J is TRBJ2-7 and V is TRBV19; TRBD1 matches 7 bases. V lost 5 bases and J lost 3; bases outside the gene matches: 7. Germline CDR1 and CDR2: LNHDA and SQIVND (reference sequence). The CDR3 consists of 14 residues. The CDR3 sequence is CASSPGTVRYEQYF. The CDR3 DNA follows: TGTGCCAGTAGTCCCGGGACAGTACGCTACGAGCAGTACTTC.

The V and J genes are TRBV7-9 and TRBJ2-7; 8 bases match TRBD2. Trimming cost V 7 bases and J 2 bases; bases outside gene matches: 10. The CDR3 runs to 15 residues. Germline assignment: CDR1 SEHNR and CDR2 FQNEAQ (reference sequence). CDR3 nucleotides: TGTGCCAGCAACGGACGAGCGGGGGCCGCCTACGAGCAGTACTTC. This encodes CASNGRAGAAYEQYF. The complete variable domain, with remaining parts taken from reference TRBV7-9 and TRBJ2-7, reads DTGVSQNPRHKITKRGQNVTFRCDPISEHNRLYWYRQTLGQGPEFLTYFQNEAQLEKSRLLSDRFSAERPKGSFSTLEIQRTEQGDSAMYLCASNGRAGAAYEQYFGPGTRLTVT.

The rearrangement links TRBV27 to TRBJ2-1; 8 nucleotides match TRBD1. Unmatched junction bases numbered 9, after V lost 5 bases and J lost 15 bases. Germline V gene sequence: CDR1 MNHEY, CDR2 SMNVEV (reference sequence). The CDR3 spans 12 residues. This chain's CDR3 is CASSPADRDLFF. In nucleotides, the CDR3 is TGTGCCAGCAGTCCCGCGGACAGGGATCTGTTCTTC.